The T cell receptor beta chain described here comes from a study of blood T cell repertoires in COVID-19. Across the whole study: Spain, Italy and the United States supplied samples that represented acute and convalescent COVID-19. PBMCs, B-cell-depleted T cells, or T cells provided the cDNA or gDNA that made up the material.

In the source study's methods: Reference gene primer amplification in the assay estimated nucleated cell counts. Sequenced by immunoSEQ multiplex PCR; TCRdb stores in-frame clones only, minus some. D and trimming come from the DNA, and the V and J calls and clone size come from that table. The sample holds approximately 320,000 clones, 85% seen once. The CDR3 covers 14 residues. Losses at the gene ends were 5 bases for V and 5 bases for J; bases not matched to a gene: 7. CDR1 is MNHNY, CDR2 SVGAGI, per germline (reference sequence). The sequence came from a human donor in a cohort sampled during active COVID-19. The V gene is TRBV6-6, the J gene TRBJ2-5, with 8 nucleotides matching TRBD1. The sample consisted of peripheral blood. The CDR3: CASSHQGAQETQYF. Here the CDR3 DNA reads TGTGCCAGCAGTCATCAGGGGGCGCAGGAGACCCAGTACTTC.